This record concerns one TCR beta chain sequence. This clonotype was picked up a small number of times. Its antigen specificity is not known. The input lacks base qualities; no much larger clone sits a single base away. The germline V gene specifies MNHEY as CDR1 and SVGAGI as CDR2. V loses 0 bases, J loses 3 bases, and the germline ends lie 11 bases apart. Its CDR3 holds 15 amino acids, cysteine through phenylalanine. Kept here is only the CDR3 DNA, which spans 45 bases and is read in frame from base 1. The library was prepared using PCR. The sequencing machine was an Illumina HiSeq 2500. To reduce PCR and sequencing biases, unique molecular identifiers were incorporated into the TCR beta cDNA libraries. Per 1 to 10 million input T cells, approximately 500,000 cDNA molecules were obtained, such that each molecule approximated one T cell. Patient libraries were prepared and sequenced with the same protocol used for the earlier healthy control dataset. Within a given batch, samples were prepared together, multiplexed and sequenced on the same HiSeq lane. The authors processed their data as follows. MIGEC handled the raw barcoded reads, throwing out single-read molecular identifier groups before consensus assembly and CDR3 extraction. Clonotype tables were post-analysed with VDJtools, normalizing diversity by down-sampling all datasets to the smallest sample size. In repertoire overlap clustering, CDR3 amino acid sequences, but not nucleotide sequences, were matched to correct batch-related cross-sample contamination. TCRdb trimmed the raw reads at Q25, called clones with MiXCR and kept productive beta chains. CDR3 protein duplicates are merged, each entry listing the most common genes and DNA. The V and J calls were not made by the authors but by TCRdb's processing. For this sample there are hundreds of thousands of distinct CDR3 sequences; less than 35% appear just once. The top ten hold around 0.6% of the sample.

To demonstrate the VDJtools post-analysis software, TCR beta repertoires were profiled from the peripheral blood of about 13 young patients with multiple sclerosis. The multiple sclerosis patients were children and adolescents between roughly 6 and 17 years of age. The data originate from a study of post-analysis software for immune sequencing data (dated by TCRdb to the mid-2010s). For the wider study: Recorded disease courses included relapsing-remitting, secondary progressive and progressive-relapsing multiple sclerosis, with some patients lacking subtype annotation. Patient repertoires were compared against roughly 11 previously published healthy control repertoires from donors aged about 6 to 26 years. A subset of samples was prepared in parallel using single-end sample barcoding, then pooled and co-amplified after Illumina adapter ligation.

The research as a whole found: Significantly higher frequencies in patients than in controls were found for about five TRBV segments, including TRBV5-6, TRBV5-1 and TRBV20-1. Significantly lower normalized Chao1 diversity was found in multiple sclerosis patients than in controls, suggesting substantial peripheral T-cell clonal expansion. The multiple sclerosis patient group was slightly younger than the control group. Direct clustering with F measure showed strong co-clustering of samples prepared in the same batch, prompting a batch-effect correction.

Sequenced: blood. The chain links TRBV6-5 with TRBJ1-2; confidence is insufficient to name the D gene. The receptor's source is a girl between 10 and 17 years old with multiple sclerosis. The nucleotide sequence is given as TGTGCCAGCAGTTACTCGTTAAACGGATACTATGGCTACACCTTC. Its protein product is CASSYSLNGYYGYTF.